Sequencing of this T cell receptor beta chain was carried out in a study of cytomegalovirus exposure and HLA in healthy donors. Overall study results and limits: Reports showed the classifier diagnosing cytomegalovirus status with high specificity and sensitivity.

In regard to this clone: Its antigen is unidentified.

Germline assignment: CDR1 MNHEY and CDR2 SVGAGI. The CDR3 runs 14 residues. The V gene lost 7 bases and the J gene lost 3 bases, with 12 bases spanning the gap. PCR was performed using 60 Vbeta and 13 Jbeta primers. The protocol was immunoSEQ multiplex PCR, while the TCRdb copy is restricted to in-frame clones and leaves out a portion. Listed are 100,000 to 150,000 clones; about 2.2% falls within the top ten. The receptor comes from a man in his forties or fifties in good health and CMV-seronegative. This chain joins TRBV6-5 and TRBJ2-2, with D perhaps TRBD1 (5 bases). The sample consisted of PBMCs. The CDR3: CASTGRADTGELFF. In DNA, the CDR3 is TGTGCCAGCACAGGCAGGGCGGACACCGGGGAGCTGTTTTTT.